Below, 28 T cell receptor beta chains from the same sample are listed, as sequenced in a study of metastatic and nonmetastatic thyroid tumors. TCRdb re-analyzed the PCR reads through MiXCR. The sample holds 35,000 to 50,000 clones, roughly 14% seen once. None of the patients had undergone any treatment ahead of thyroid surgery. Sequencing was performed on blood. The receptors were gathered from a female donor with papillary thyroid cancer or a benign thyroid nodule (not recorded which). Some clones in this sample may be carry-over from other donors' samples.

This clone was seen repeatedly, ten times or more. V and J are TRBV20-1 and TRBJ2-1, with 11 bases matching TRBD2. The CDR3 sequence is 13 residues long. The germline V gene encodes CDR1 DFQATT and CDR2 SNEGSKA (reference sequence). V trimming: 6 bases; J trimming: 8 bases; junction bases outside the gene matches: 6. The CDR3 loop is CSATGTSGYEQFF. The CDR3 DNA sequence: TGCAGTGCAACCGGGACTAGCGGATATGAGCAGTTCTTC.

This clone was picked up a small number of times. This rearrangement joins TRBV10-1 to TRBJ2-2; D perhaps matches TRBD2 (6 bases). The germline V and J ends were trimmed by 4 bases and 13 bases, with 16 bases remaining between them. Germline-derived CDR1 and CDR2 are WNHNN and SYGVQD (reference sequence). The CDR3 contains 13 residues. The DNA of the CDR3 is TGCGCCAGCAGTGGGGCCGGAGGAGGGAGGCTGTTTTTT. It translates to CASSGAGGGRLFF.

This clone was seen ten or more times. Other nucleotide sequences in the sample specify the same CDR3. The chain links TRBV27 to TRBJ2-2, with D perhaps TRBD1 (5 bases). The V end lost 1 base, the J end lost 6 bases, and 24 bases lay between the germline ends. The CDR3 contains 19 residues. The germline V gene has CDR1 MNHEY and CDR2 SMNVEV (reference sequence). CDR3 sequence (DNA): TGTGCCAGCAGTTTATTCAGAGCTTCGGGCGACGGACACTCCGGGGAGCTGTTTTTT. This codes for CASSLFRASGDGHSGELFF.

This clone was recorded at least ten times. The chain employs TRBV3-1 and TRBJ2-2; 9 bases fit TRBD1. J was trimmed by 6 bases and V by 8 bases; bases with no gene match: 10. The CDR3 covers 15 residues. CDR1 and CDR2 (germline): LGHDT, YNNKEL (reference sequence). The CDR3 protein is CASRRAGQGSGELFF. CDR3 DNA: TGTGCCAGCCGCCGTGCCGGACAGGGGTCCGGGGAGCTGTTTTTT. The full variable domain, in which reference TRBV3-1 and TRBJ2-2 provide the parts outside the CDR3, is DTAVSQTPKYLVTQMGNDKSIKCEQNLGHDTMYWYKQDSKKFLKIMFSYNNKELIINETVPNRFSPKSPDKAHLNLHINSLELGDSAVYFCASRRAGQGSGELFFGEGSRLTVL.

This clone was seen ten or more times. The chain recombines TRBV27 with TRBJ2-1, with TRBD2 matching over 14 bases. The germline gives CDR1 MNHEY, CDR2 SMNVEV (reference sequence). The CDR3 sequence is 15 residues long. V lost 6 bases to trimming and J lost 5 bases; unmatched junction nucleotides: 3. CDR3 bases: TGTGCCAGCAGCAGACTAGCGGGAGGGAACAATGAGCAGTTCTTC. It codes for CASSRLAGGNNEQFF.

Ten or more counts support this clone. The V call is TRBV5-5, the J call TRBJ2-2; D unclear. The CDR3 runs to 12 residues. Per the germline V gene, CDR1 is SGHKS and CDR2 is YYEKEE (reference sequence). The V gene lost 0 bases and the J gene lost 10 bases, with 7 bases spanning the gap. CDR3 sequence: CASSLVVEELFF. The DNA of the CDR3 is TGTGCCAGCAGCTTGGTGGTTGAGGAGCTGTTTTTT.

This clone is deemed medium-sized. This sequence joins TRBV6-1 and TRBJ1-2; D unresolved. V lost 0 bases and J 6 bases, leaving 14 bases between the germline ends. Germline assignment: CDR1 MNHNS and CDR2 SASEGT. The CDR3 runs 15 residues. CDR3 sequence: CASSEANARVNGYTF. CDR3 coding DNA: TGTGCCAGCAGTGAAGCAAATGCGCGAGTCAATGGCTACACCTTC.

This clone was seen many times. The chain combines TRBV6-1 with TRBJ1-3; no firm D call. The V end lost 7 bases, the J end lost 2 bases, and 12 bases lay between the germline ends. The CDR3 runs to 14 residues. In germline, CDR1 is MNHNS, CDR2 SASEGT. The CDR3 spells CASTKPGPGNTIYF. The DNA for the CDR3 is TGTGCCAGCACCAAACCAGGACCTGGAAACACCATATATTTT.

In its sample, this clone is medium-sized. The V call is TRBV28, the J call TRBJ1-2; no reliable D call. CDR3 size: 15 residues. The ends were cut back, 3 bases at V and 8 bases at J, with 19 bases in the middle. Germline V CDR1 and CDR2: MDHEN, SYDVKM. The CDR3 DNA is TGTGCCAGCAGTTTGAGAACAGTGAGCGCAGGCGGCTACACCTTC. It is translated as CASSLRTVSAGGYTF.

This clone was detected a few times. The chain links TRBV27 to TRBJ2-3, with D possibly called TRBD1 or TRBD2 (5 bases each). CDR1 and CDR2 (germline): MNHEY, SMNVEV (reference sequence). The CDR3 consists of 14 residues. V shed 2 bases and J shed 4 bases, with 10 bases lying between them. CDR3 nucleotide sequence: TGTGCCAGCAGTTTACTAGGGGAGTCAGATACGCAGTATTTT. Translating gives CASSLLGESDTQYF.

At least ten counts were recorded for this clone. This rearrangement joins TRBV24-1 to TRBJ2-2; 7 bases line up with TRBD2. The CDR3 totals 16 residues. Unmatched junction bases numbered 7, after V lost 3 bases and J lost 4 bases. Germline V gene sequence: CDR1 KGHDR, CDR2 SFDVKD. In DNA, the CDR3 is TGTGCCACCAGTGATATTAGCGGGTCTCCCACCGGGGAGCTGTTTTTT. Translating gives CATSDISGSPTGELFF.

In its sample, this clone was seen many times. V is TRBV6-1 and J is TRBJ2-3; TRBD2 might be the D (6 bases). Germline assignment: CDR1 MNHNS and CDR2 SASEGT. The CDR3 consists of 17 residues. Trimming stripped 5 bases from V and 1 base from J, with 19 bases between. The CDR3 loop is CASSQRHAGGGTDTQYF. CDR3 DNA: TGTGCCAGCAGTCAACGACACGCGGGCGGGGGCACAGATACGCAGTATTTT.

This clone was counted ten times or more. The chain uses TRBV5-1 and TRBJ2-3; the D is unclear. The CDR3 loop spans 11 amino acids. V was pared by 8 bases and J by 2 bases, with 6 bases between. CDR1 is SGHRS, CDR2 YFSETQ, per germline. This CDR3 reads CASTFTDTQYF. For the CDR3, the DNA is TGCGCCAGTACCTTCACAGATACGCAGTATTTT. The full variable domain, in which reference TRBV5-1 and TRBJ2-3 provide the parts outside the CDR3, is KAGVTQTPRYLIKTRGQQVTLSCSPISGHRSVSWYQQTPGQGLQFLFEYFSETQRNKGNFPGRFSGRQFSNSRSEMNVSTLELGDSALYLCASTFTDTQYFGPGTRLTVL.

This clone was found many times. CDR3 residues: CASCPWSSYNEQFF. Here the CDR3 DNA reads TGCGCCAGCTGCCCCTGGAGCTCCTACAATGAGCAGTTCTTC. The V call is TRBV5-1, the J call TRBJ2-1; D gene unclear. Germline V gene lookup returns CDR1 SGHRS and CDR2 YFSETQ. The CDR3 is made up of 14 amino acids. V was shortened by 7 bases and J by 0 bases, with 11 bases between the two germline ends.

At least ten counts were recorded for this clone. The gene calls are TRBV20-1 and TRBJ2-7; D ambiguous. The ends were cut back, 6 bases at V and 7 bases at J, with 22 bases in the middle. Germline CDR1 DFQATT, CDR2 SNEGSKA (reference sequence). This CDR3 region has 14 residues. The CDR3 coding sequence is TGCAGTGCACGCCAAAAGGCCCTCAGTGGGGAGCAGTACTTC. Its protein product is CSARQKALSGEQYF.

This clone appeared a few times. This chain links TRBV20-1 with TRBJ2-5; TRBD2 aligns across 10 bases. Unmatched junction bases numbered 9, after V lost 0 bases and J lost 5 bases. The CDR3 loop spans 16 amino acids. From germline, CDR1 is DFQATT and CDR2 SNEGSKA (reference sequence). CDR3 loop: CSARDLELAGRETQYF. CDR3 DNA: TGCAGTGCTAGAGATCTGGAACTAGCGGGAAGGGAGACCCAGTACTTC.

This clone has a count of ten or more. The chain joins TRBV2 to TRBJ1-5; TRBD1 matches at 11 bases. V dropped 4 bases and J dropped 7; count of bases not matched to a gene: 3. The CDR3 runs 14 residues. Germline V gives CDR1 SNHLY, CDR2 FYNNEI. The CDR3: CASSGTGGLQPQHF. The CDR3 DNA reads TGTGCCAGCAGTGGGACAGGGGGCTTGCAGCCCCAGCATTTT.

This clone was detected ten times or more. The rearrangement joins TRBV9 to TRBJ1-2, with D possibly TRBD1 on 5 matching bases. The CDR3 spans 16 residues. Per the germline V gene, CDR1 is SGDLS and CDR2 is YYNGEE. The V end lost 0 bases, the J end lost 2 bases, and 14 bases lay between the germline ends. CDR3 DNA: TGTGCCAGCAGCGTAGCGACTACGACAGTCAACTATGGCTACACCTTC. Amino acids: CASSVATTTVNYGYTF. Drawing the rest from reference TRBV9 and TRBJ1-2, the complete variable domain is DSGVTQTPKHLITATGQRVTLRCSPRSGDLSVYWYQQSLDQGLQFLIQYYNGEERAKGNILERFSAQQFPDLHSELNLSSLELGDSALYFCASSVATTTVNYGYTFGSGTRLTVV.

This clone has ten or more counts. This sequence joins TRBV5-6 and TRBJ2-7, with TRBD1 identical over 10 bases. Germline V gene lookup returns CDR1 SGHDT and CDR2 YYEEEE. The CDR3 is 14 residues long. V was clipped by 3 bases and J by 4 bases; unmatched bases: 4. The CDR3 coding sequence is TGTGCCAGCAGCTGGGGACAGGGGAGTTACGAGCAGTACTTC. Its protein product is CASSWGQGSYEQYF.

The V and J genes are TRBV20-1 and TRBJ2-1; TRBD2 matches 8 bases. V shed 4 bases and J 6 bases; nucleotides not matched to a gene: 11. CDR1 and CDR2 (germline): DFQATT, SNEGSKA (reference sequence). The CDR3 has 15 amino acids. CDR3 amino acids: CSANGGGRPRNEQFF. The CDR3 DNA reads as TGCAGTGCTAACGGCGGCGGGAGGCCCCGCAATGAGCAGTTCTTC.

This clone was observed many times. The genes are TRBV6-6 and TRBJ2-3, with D hard to call. This CDR3 contains 13 residues. Germline V gene sequence: CDR1 MNHNY, CDR2 SVGAGI (reference sequence). V gave up 2 bases and J gave up 0 bases, with 3 bases separating them. The CDR3 DNA sequence: TGTGCCAGCAGTTACCCTAGCACAGATACGCAGTATTTT. It codes for CASSYPSTDTQYF.

Many counts were recorded for this clone. The chain has TRBV9 and TRBJ1-2; D is uncertain. Trimming cost V 3 bases and J 5 bases, with 11 bases left between them. The CDR3 covers 13 residues. The germline gives CDR1 SGDLS, CDR2 YYNGEE. For the CDR3, the DNA is TGTGCCAGCAGCGCCATACCCCCATATGGCTACACCTTC. Its translation: CASSAIPPYGYTF.

This clone was detected ten times or more. The chain carries TRBV12-3 or TRBV12-4 and TRBJ2-4; D is unresolved. CDR3 length: 13 amino acids. V was shortened by 10 bases and J by 0 bases, with 10 bases between the two germline ends. The CDR3 sequence is CAIMSLAKNIQYF. CDR3 coding DNA: TGTGCCATCATGTCTTTAGCCAAAAACATTCAGTACTTC.

By frequency in the sample, this clone is medium-sized. V usage is TRBV28 and J usage is TRBJ2-7; TRBD2 might be the D (6 bases). Trimming removed 5 bases from V and 2 bases from J, with 25 bases in between. Germline V lookup: CDR1 MDHEN, CDR2 SYDVKM. The CDR3 consists of 18 residues. CDR3 amino acids: CASSVLRVGRLGTYEQYF. The CDR3 region has the DNA TGTGCCAGCAGTGTATTACGAGTGGGGAGGTTGGGCACCTACGAGCAGTACTTC.

This sequence joins TRBV11-2 and TRBJ2-3; possibly TRBD1 for D (5 bases). Near its end, the DNA agrees better with TRBJ1-5, so the J call may be wrong. Germline V CDR1 and CDR2: SGHAT, FQNNGV. The CDR3 covers 15 residues. The CDR3 loop reads CASSLGGRAADTQHF. The DNA for the CDR3 is TGTGCCAGCAGCTTGGGGGGGAGGGCTGCAGATACGCAGCATTTT.

This clone has a handful of counts. V usage is TRBV12-3 or TRBV12-4 and J usage is TRBJ2-5; TRBD1 matches 7 bases. This CDR3 is 14 amino acids long. V gave up 3 bases and J gave up 5 bases; unmatched junction bases: 6. CDR3 region: CASSFEGAGETQYF. In DNA, the CDR3 is TGTGCCAGCAGTTTCGAGGGGGCTGGGGAGACCCAGTACTTC.

In the case of this clone: No conserved phenylalanine or tryptophan is present at the end of the CDR3, so a read error is the likely explanation. The DNA is omitted, as the CDR3 cannot be located on it reliably, and the CDR3 follows TCRdb's listing. The chain couples TRBV28 to TRBJ2-5; the listed D gene, TRBD1, was not tested against the DNA. Germline lookup yields CDR1 MDHEN and CDR2 SYDVKM. The CDR3 spans 17 amino acids, including both terminal residues. CDR3 residues: CASSLSPDRTDQETQYS.

This clone was counted many times. This sequence joins TRBV19 and TRBJ2-1, with a possible D match to TRBD2 (6 bases). This CDR3 is 13 amino acids long. V was trimmed by 5 bases and J by 7 bases, leaving 12 bases between them. CDR1 is LNHDA, CDR2 SQIVND, per germline (reference sequence). The CDR3 spells CASSAGPGNEQFF. The CDR3 DNA is TGTGCCAGTAGTGCGGGGCCAGGGAATGAGCAGTTCTTC.